Below, 28 T cell receptor beta chains from the same sample are listed, as sequenced in a study of shared clonotypes between healthy human individuals. Some clones are missing from TCRdb's copy, which holds only in-frame ones; the method was immunoSEQ multiplex PCR. This sample has about a million clones, with approximately 76% found just once. Specimen: memory CD4+ T cells sorted from blood. As to subset: CD45RA-negative fraction. Receptor source: a man between 18 and 35 years old in good health.

This rearrangement joins TRBV18 to TRBJ2-7; D is unresolved. The V end lost 3 bases, the J end lost 2 bases, and 11 bases lay between the germline ends. The CDR3 is 14 residues long. Germline V gives CDR1 KGHSH, CDR2 LQKENI. CDR3 loop: CASSPNGVTYEQYF. As DNA, the CDR3 is TGTGCCAGCTCACCGAACGGAGTAACCTACGAGCAGTACTTC.

The chain carries TRBV5-6 and TRBJ2-3; D gene ambiguous. Trimming pared 0 bases from V and 4 bases from J, leaving 9 bases between. The V gene's germline CDR1 is SGHDT and CDR2 YYEEEE. This CDR3 has 14 residues. The CDR3 DNA reads TGTGCCAGCAGCTTGGATCGGATAGCAGATACGCAGTATTTT. Translation gives CASSLDRIADTQYF.

This clone was seen more than once but under ten times. The rearrangement uses TRBV29-1 and TRBJ2-5; no firm D call. V dropped 5 bases and J dropped 1 base, with 11 bases sitting between them. Germline V gives CDR1 SQVTM, CDR2 ANQGSEA. The CDR3 covers 13 residues. CDR3 DNA: TGCAGCGTTAGTTCCGGATTCCAAGAGACCCAGTACTTC. This translates into CSVSSGFQETQYF.

The genes are TRBV2 and TRBJ2-5; no reliable D call. The CDR3 loop spans 14 amino acids. Trimming took 8 bases from V and 5 from J, leaving 18 bases between them. Per the germline V gene, CDR1 is SNHLY and CDR2 is FYNNEI. The CDR3 DNA reads TGTGCCAGCGAACCAAACCGTGTTGGGGAGACCCAGTACTTC. Its translation is CASEPNRVGETQYF.

The chain links TRBV15 to TRBJ1-3; a weak D match, TRBD1 (6 bases). This CDR3 comprises 14 residues. V was pared by 0 bases and J by 7 bases, with 10 bases between. The germline gives CDR1 LNHNV, CDR2 YYDKDF (reference sequence). The CDR3 region has the DNA TGTGCCACCAGCAGAGATCTGGGGGCGAACACCATATATTTT. As protein: CATSRDLGANTIYF.

The chain employs TRBV11-3 and TRBJ2-2; TRBD2 is a possible D gene (6 bases). The CDR3 totals 13 residues. CDR1 and CDR2 (germline): SGHNT, YENEEA. The V gene lost 7 bases and the J gene lost 8 bases, with 14 bases spanning the gap. CDR3 sequence: CASKSRGTGELFF. CDR3 bases: TGTGCCAGCAAGTCACGAGGGACTGGGGAGCTGTTTTTT.

With respect to this clone: Other DNA sequences of this sample code for an identical CDR3. The V call is TRBV30, the J call TRBJ2-4; possibly TRBD2 for D (7 bases). The CDR3 length is 18 residues. Germline lookup yields CDR1 GTSNPN and CDR2 SVGIG (reference sequence). The V and J ends lost 4 bases and 1 base respectively, with 23 bases between them. The CDR3 is CAWKGGAFSPNAKNIQYF. The CDR3 coding sequence is TGTGCCTGGAAGGGGGGGGCGTTCAGTCCCAACGCCAAAAACATTCAGTACTTC.

This clone has more than one count but fewer than ten. The sample holds other DNA sequences that translate to the same CDR3. This sequence joins TRBV30 and TRBJ1-5; D remains ambiguous. V was shortened by 0 bases and J by 7 bases, with 10 bases between the two germline ends. Germline CDR1 GTSNPN, CDR2 SVGIG (reference sequence). The CDR3 sequence is 13 residues long. In nucleotides, the CDR3 is TGTGCCTGGAGTGTCACGGGGAACCAGCCCCAGCATTTT. It codes for CAWSVTGNQPQHF. The full variable domain, with the rest looked up from reference TRBV30 and TRBJ1-5, is SQTIHQWPATLVQPVGSPLSLECTVEGTSNPNLYWYRQAAGRGLQLLFYSVGIGQISSEVPQNLSASRPQDRQFILSSKKLLLSDSGFYLCAWSVTGNQPQHFGDGTRLSIL.

This chain joins TRBV6-6 and TRBJ2-7; D assignment may be TRBD1 or TRBD2 (5 bases each). V lost 6 bases to trimming and J lost 2 bases, with 17 bases between them. Germline V gene data show CDR1 as MNHNY and CDR2 as SVGAGI (reference sequence). The CDR3 sequence is 15 residues long. The CDR3 region is CASRKGTSGPYEQYF. The DNA of the CDR3 is TGTGCCAGCAGGAAAGGGACCTCCGGGCCCTACGAGCAGTACTTC.

This clone was counted at least ten times. V gene TRBV30 combines with J gene TRBJ2-6; 9 bases align to TRBD2. The CDR3 has 17 residues. The ends lost 2 bases at V and 0 bases at J; junction bases unmatched: 5. Germline loops: CDR1 GTSNPN, CDR2 SVGIG (reference sequence). The CDR3 DNA follows: TGTGCCTGGAGTCGTAGCGGGGGTTCCTCTGGGGCCAACGTCCTGACTTTC. Its protein product is CAWSRSGGSSGANVLTF.

In regard to this clone: It may be a read error: a sequence one base away is much more abundant. The same CDR3 arises from other DNA sequences in this sample as well. This sequence joins TRBV5-8 and TRBJ1-5; 7 nucleotides align to TRBD1. This CDR3 contains 17 residues. After removal of 2 bases from V and 6 bases from J, the junction contained 14 bases not matched to a gene. Germline V gives CDR1 SGHTS, CDR2 YDEGEE. CDR3 in DNA: TGTGCCAGCAGCTTAGAAGGGGGCGCTTTGTCGGCTCAGCCCCAGCATTTT. It encodes CASSLEGGALSAQPQHF.

This chain connects TRBV5-1 to TRBJ2-7; TRBD1 matches at 11 bases. CDR3 length equals 15 residues. The V and J ends lost 1 base and 5 bases, in that order; junction bases with no gene match: 5. CDR1 and CDR2 from the germline V gene are SGHRS and YFSETQ. This CDR3 reads CASSLTGQGANEQYF. In nucleotides, the CDR3 is TGCGCCAGCAGCTTGACAGGACAGGGGGCAAACGAGCAGTACTTC.

As to this clone: This CDR3 is also generated by other DNA sequences in the sample. The chain uses TRBV7-2 and TRBJ2-7; 8 nucleotides match TRBD1. In germline, CDR1 is SGHTA, CDR2 FQGNSA. V shed 8 bases, J shed 5 bases, and the junction held 2 bases outside the gene matches. The length of the CDR3 is 11 residues. CDR3: CASRQGNEQYF. The CDR3 DNA reads TGTGCCAGCCGACAGGGGAACGAGCAGTACTTC.

The chain recombines TRBV5-1 with TRBJ1-4; the D gene is possibly TRBD1 (6 bases). The CDR3 consists of 13 residues. The germline V and J ends were trimmed by 2 bases and 14 bases, with 16 bases remaining between them. Germline CDR1 is SGHRS and CDR2 is YFSETQ. This CDR3 is CASSFTQGRDLFF. The DNA for the CDR3 is TGCGCCAGCAGCTTTACACAGGGCCGGGATCTGTTTTTT.

The chain joins TRBV2 to TRBJ2-3; D is perhaps TRBD1 (5 bases). Germline assignment: CDR1 SNHLY and CDR2 FYNNEI. The CDR3 runs to 14 residues. Trimming took off 3 bases at V and 4 bases at J, with 11 bases between the two ends. The CDR3 DNA reads as TGTGCCAGCAGTGAGGCCAGGGCGGCAGATACGCAGTATTTT. This codes for CASSEARAADTQYF.

This clone has more than one count but fewer than ten. V is TRBV11-2 and J is TRBJ1-5; 8 nucleotides align to TRBD1. CDR1 and CDR2 (germline): SGHAT, FQNNGV. This CDR3 spans 14 amino acids. Trimming at V came to 5 bases and at J to 4 bases, leaving 4 bases not matched to a gene. The CDR3 protein is CASSATGGNQPQHF. The CDR3 nucleotides read TGTGCCAGCAGCGCAACAGGGGGAAATCAGCCCCAGCATTTT.

This chain links TRBV2 with TRBJ2-5; D not resolved. V dropped 4 bases and J dropped 4 bases, with 16 bases sitting between them. Germline V gene sequence: CDR1 SNHLY, CDR2 FYNNEI. This CDR3 has 15 residues. CDR3 in DNA: TGTGCCAGCAGTGCTCAACGGGCTCCCCCAGAGACCCAGTACTTC. It is translated as CASSAQRAPPETQYF.

The chain links TRBV29-1 to TRBJ2-2; D is perhaps TRBD1 (5 bases). Trimming took 3 bases from V and 8 from J, leaving 13 bases between them. CDR3 size: 13 residues. CDR1 and CDR2 (germline): SQVTM, ANQGSEA. The DNA for the CDR3 is TGCAGCGTTGACAGGGCTGGGGCAGGGGAGCTGTTTTTT. Protein sequence: CSVDRAGAGELFF.

V usage is TRBV9 and J usage is TRBJ2-7; 8 nucleotides match TRBD2. V lost 0 bases to trimming and J lost 6 bases; unmatched junction nucleotides: 2. There are 13 residues in the CDR3. Per the germline V gene, CDR1 is SGDLS and CDR2 is YYNGEE. In DNA form, the CDR3 reads TGTGCCAGCAGCGTAGCCGGGGGGGTCGAGCAGTACTTC. It encodes CASSVAGGVEQYF.

The chain employs TRBV5-1 and TRBJ1-1, with 10 positions matching TRBD1. The germline CDR1 and CDR2 sequences are SGHRS and YFSETQ. This CDR3 is 13 amino acids long. Losses at the gene ends were 5 bases for V and 4 bases for J; bases not matched to a gene: 2. The CDR3, as DNA: TGCGCCAGCAGATGGACAGGGGGCACTGAAGCTTTCTTT. Translated: CASRWTGGTEAFF.

This clone was recorded at least ten times. The CDR3 here is CASSQGPTQGNGYTF. In nucleotides, the CDR3 is TGTGCCAGCAGCCAAGGCCCTACACAGGGGAATGGCTACACCTTC. The chain links TRBV4-2 to TRBJ1-2, with 7 bases that match TRBD1. Germline CDR1 LGHNA, CDR2 YNFKEQ. The V and J ends lost 1 base and 6 bases, in that order; junction bases with no gene match: 8. There are 15 residues in the CDR3.

This clone showed up just a few times. The V gene is TRBV29-1, the J gene TRBJ1-1; unclear D gene. CDR3 length equals 11 residues. V was shortened by 4 bases and J by 7 bases, with 10 bases between the two germline ends. The germline gives CDR1 SQVTM, CDR2 ANQGSEA. CDR3 loop: CSVVVAHEAFF. For the CDR3, the DNA is TGCAGCGTTGTAGTGGCTCATGAAGCTTTCTTT. The whole variable domain, filled in from reference TRBV29-1 and TRBJ1-1, reads SAVISQKPSRDICQRGTSLTIQCQVDSQVTMMFWYRQQPGQSLTLIATANQGSEATYESGFVIDKFPISRPNLTFSTLTVSNMSPEDSSIYLCSVVVAHEAFFGQGTRLTVV.

For this clone: Being one base from a much bigger clone, this may be a read error. V usage is TRBV19 and J usage is TRBJ2-2; a weak D match, TRBD1 (5 bases). V gave up 4 bases and J gave up 0 bases, with 9 bases separating them. This CDR3 contains 15 residues. CDR1 and CDR2 from the germline V gene are LNHDA and SQIVND (reference sequence). The CDR3 coding sequence is TGTGCCAGTAGTAAAGACAGCGCGAACACCGGGGAGCTGTTTTTT. This encodes CASSKDSANTGELFF.

The chain combines TRBV7-2 with TRBJ2-5; 7 nucleotides align to TRBD2. This CDR3 region has 15 residues. Trimming removed 1 base from V and 3 bases from J; junction bases left unmatched: 5. Germline V gene lookup returns CDR1 SGHTA and CDR2 FQGNSA. CDR3 sequence reads: CASSLGLRGEETQYF. Here the CDR3 DNA reads TGTGCCAGCAGCTTAGGTCTTCGGGGGGAAGAGACCCAGTACTTC.

The V call is TRBV11-2, the J call TRBJ2-7; TRBD1 matches at 8 bases. The V gene end was trimmed by 5 bases and the J gene end by 4 bases; junction bases not matched to a gene: 4. The CDR3 has 13 amino acids. Germline-derived CDR1 and CDR2 are SGHAT and FQNNGV. The CDR3 DNA follows: TGTGCCAGCAGCGGGACAGGTCCTTACGAGCAGTACTTC. This encodes CASSGTGPYEQYF.

The chain combines TRBV19 with TRBJ1-4; D unclear. The V end lost 5 bases, the J end lost 8 bases, and 12 bases lay between the germline ends. CDR1 LNHDA and CDR2 SQIVND come from the germline V gene (reference sequence). This CDR3 is 13 amino acids long. CDR3 bases: TGTGCCAGTAGTCTTCGATCCGGAGAAAAACTGTTTTTT. Its translation: CASSLRSGEKLFF.

V gene TRBV20-1 combines with J gene TRBJ1-1; D unclear. This CDR3 spans 11 amino acids. CDR1 is DFQATT, CDR2 SNEGSKA, per germline (reference sequence). DNA for the CDR3: TGCACCACCTTCCGAAGCACTGAAGCTTTCTTT. This sequence encodes CTTFRSTEAFF.

This rearrangement joins TRBV7-2 to TRBJ2-5; TRBD1 or TRBD2 may be the D gene (6 bases each). The V gene lost 2 bases and the J gene lost 6 bases, with 13 bases spanning the gap. Germline V gene data show CDR1 as SGHTA and CDR2 as FQGNSA. The CDR3 is made up of 14 amino acids. CDR3 in amino acids: CASSLQGGGKTQYF. The CDR3 nucleotides read TGTGCCAGCAGCTTACAAGGGGGAGGAAAGACCCAGTACTTC.